Listed below are T cell receptor beta chains from one sample, sequenced in a study of T-cell reconstitution after alpha-beta-depleted transplantation in children. TCRdb called the PCR reads again in MiXCR, with one record for every CDR3 protein. The sample records 250,000 to 300,000 distinct CDR3 sequences, around a tenth being singletons. Sample: peripheral blood, taken 180 days after TCRalphabeta/CD19-depleted stem cell transplant. Receptors were obtained from a male patient between 2 and 9 years old who had a stem cell transplant for chronic granulomatous disease, so the T cells may come from the graft donor. Both conserved end residues are part of each CDR3. Fields, in order: J gene, clone size, D gene, V gene, CDR3 protein, CDR3 DNA. The D gene is left open where the match is weak. Rows give clone size only sometimes, using once, few, many, or a class for an expanded clone.

>TRBJ1-3|many|TRBD1|TRBV15
CATSFRQGRSGNTIYF
TGTGCCACCAGCTTCCGACAGGGCCGCTCTGGAAACACCATATATTTT
>TRBJ2-1|many|.|TRBV7-3
CASSLGAGKVDEQFF
TGTGCCAGCAGCTTAGGGGCGGGGAAGGTAGATGAGCAGTTCTTC
>TRBJ1-4|many|.|TRBV28
CASSISIRSEKLFF
TGTGCCAGCAGTATATCAATCAGGAGTGAAAAACTGTTTTTT
>TRBJ2-1|many|.|TRBV5-1
CASSLTAGALSRMDEQFF
TGCGCCAGCAGCTTAACTGCCGGGGCACTAAGTAGAATGGATGAGCAGTTCTTC
>TRBJ2-7|.|TRBD1|TRBV20-1
CFWGQGPITYEQYF
TGCTTCTGGGGACAGGGTCCTATTACCTACGAGCAGTACTTC
>TRBJ1-6|few|.|TRBV12-3/TRBV12-4
CASSLDSLIGGFGYNSPLHF
TGTGCCAGCAGTTTAGACTCTCTGATTGGGGGTTTCGGCTATAATTCACCCCTCCACTTT
>TRBJ2-6|many|.|TRBV19
CASDLRQGSSGANVLTF
TGTGCCAGTGACTTACGTCAGGGGAGCTCTGGGGCCAACGTCCTGACTTTC
>TRBJ1-3|many|.|TRBV5-4
CASSLDGAGNTIYF
TGTGCCAGCAGCTTGGATGGGGCTGGAAACACCATATATTTT
>TRBJ1-4|many|.|TRBV12-3/TRBV12-4
CASSKTAFSTNEKLFF
TGTGCCAGCAGCAAGACAGCGTTCTCAACTAATGAAAAACTGTTTTTT
>TRBJ2-1|many|.|TRBV20-1
CSARDQLWTDEQFF
TGCAGTGCTAGAGATCAACTCTGGACCGATGAGCAGTTCTTC
>TRBJ1-2|many|.|TRBV6-5
CASRDYYGYTF
TGTGCCAGCAGGGACTACTATGGCTACACCTTC
>TRBJ2-3|many|.|TRBV20-1
CSARDSPDTQYF
TGCAGTGCTAGAGATTCCCCAGATACGCAGTATTTT
>TRBJ2-1|many|.|TRBV20-1
CSAMGLNSYNEQFF
TGCAGTGCTATGGGGTTGAACTCCTACAATGAGCAGTTCTTC
>TRBJ2-2|many|.|TRBV7-2
CASSSRTSGPNTGELFF
TGTGCCAGCAGTTCACGGACTTCGGGCCCTAACACCGGGGAGCTGTTTTTT
>TRBJ1-1|many|.|TRBV20-1
CSAQGRGTEAFF
TGCAGTGCCCAGGGAAGGGGCACTGAAGCTTTCTTT
>TRBJ2-3|many|.|TRBV13
CASSKTELADTQYF
TGTGCCAGCAGCAAGACAGAGTTGGCGGATACGCAGTATTTT
>TRBJ2-7|many|.|TRBV29-1
CSVSLDSYEQYF
TGCAGCGTTAGTTTAGATTCCTACGAGCAGTACTTC
>TRBJ1-2|.|.|TRBV18
CASGIRQDNYGYTF
TGTGCCAGTGGAATCCGACAGGATAACTATGGCTACACCTTC
>TRBJ2-6|many|.|TRBV12-3/TRBV12-4
CASSPGTGGANVLTF
TGTGCCAGCAGTCCGGGGACTGGTGGGGCCAACGTCCTGACTTTC
>TRBJ1-2|many|.|TRBV15
CATSPVQLVGYTF
TGTGCCACCAGTCCGGTCCAACTAGTCGGCTACACCTTC
>TRBJ2-6|many|.|TRBV24-1
CATSDYPTSGANVLTF
TGTGCCACCAGTGATTATCCAACCTCTGGGGCCAACGTCCTGACTTTC
>TRBJ2-1|many|.|TRBV5-1
CASSSLGVNNEQFF
TGCGCCAGCAGCTCCCTAGGGGTTAACAATGAGCAGTTCTTC
>TRBJ1-5|.|TRBD1|TRBV30
CAWAGTVNQPQHF
TGTGCCTGGGCCGGGACAGTTAATCAGCCCCAGCATTTT
>TRBJ2-1|.|TRBD2|TRBV20-1
CSARPQRPQREGFGEQFF
TGCAGTGCTAGACCCCAGAGGCCACAGAGGGAGGGGTTTGGTGAGCAGTTCTTC
>TRBJ2-5|few|TRBD2|TRBV18
CASSPLTSVLQETQYF
TGTGCCAGCTCACCTCTCACTAGCGTACTACAAGAGACCCAGTACTTC
>TRBJ2-1|many|TRBD2|TRBV11-2
CASSLGLGSGRSYNEQFF
TGTGCCAGCAGCCTGGGACTGGGTAGCGGGAGATCCTACAATGAGCAGTTCTTC
>TRBJ2-3|.|.|TRBV2
CASPGSPDTQYF
TGTGCCAGTCCGGGGAGCCCAGATACGCAGTATTTT
>TRBJ2-1|many|TRBD2|TRBV12-3/TRBV12-4
CASSLGGGGNEQFF
TGTGCCAGCAGTTTGGGCGGGGGGGGTAATGAGCAGTTCTTC
>TRBJ1-4|many|TRBD1|TRBV3-1
CASSHRGTGDEKLFF
TGTGCCAGCAGCCATCGAGGGACAGGGGATGAAAAACTGTTTTTT
>TRBJ2-1|many|.|TRBV28
CASFPPGLAAINEQFF
TGTGCCAGCTTTCCGCCGGGATTAGCCGCAATCAATGAGCAGTTCTTC
>TRBJ1-1|many|TRBD1|TRBV7-2
CASSLKQGLNTEAFF
TGTGCCAGCAGCTTAAAACAGGGGCTGAACACTGAAGCTTTCTTT
>TRBJ2-3|many|.|TRBV20-1
CSASPTSVPDTQYF
TGCAGTGCTAGTCCCACTAGTGTTCCAGATACGCAGTATTTT
>TRBJ2-5|many|.|TRBV12-3/TRBV12-4
CASSFDLGVQETQYF
TGTGCCAGCAGTTTTGACCTGGGGGTACAAGAGACCCAGTACTTC
>TRBJ1-2|many|.|TRBV19
CASSTGPGRDYGYTF
TGTGCCAGTAGTACGGGGCCCGGTAGGGACTATGGCTACACCTTC
>TRBJ2-3|many|.|TRBV15
CATSRDEESPDTQYF
TGTGCCACCAGCAGAGACGAGGAAAGCCCAGATACGCAGTATTTT
>TRBJ2-5|many|.|TRBV15
CATSREGAQYF
TGTGCCACCAGCAGAGAGGGGGCCCAGTACTTC
>TRBJ2-1|many|TRBD1|TRBV7-2
CASSSQGAGYNEQFF
TGTGCCAGCAGCTCACAGGGGGCAGGCTACAATGAGCAGTTCTTC
>TRBJ2-2|many|TRBD2|TRBV12-3/TRBV12-4
CASSRLARNTGELFF
TGTGCCAGCAGTCGACTAGCGAGGAACACCGGGGAGCTGTTTTTT
>TRBJ2-7|many|.|TRBV29-1
CSVSGTSSYEQYF
TGCAGCGTCTCCGGGACAAGCTCCTACGAGCAGTACTTC
>TRBJ1-5|many|TRBD1|TRBV7-9
CASSLTGQGHNQPQHF
TGTGCCAGCAGCTTAACGGGACAGGGCCACAATCAGCCCCAGCATTTT
>TRBJ1-4|.|TRBD1|TRBV12-3/TRBV12-4
CASSTGGFNEKLFF
TGTGCCAGCAGTACAGGGGGCTTTAATGAAAAACTGTTTTTT